The rows below give T cell receptor beta chains drawn from one sample of a study of T-cell reconstitution after alpha-beta-depleted transplantation in children. TCRdb redid the calling of the PCR reads with MiXCR, one entry per CDR3 protein. Among 300,000 to 350,000 distinct CDR3 sequences listed, roughly 25% were seen once. The specimen was PBMCs, mostly from graft donor cells, collected 180 days after TCRalphabeta/CD19-depleted stem cell transplant. The source of these receptors is a male patient younger than 18 who had a stem cell transplant for acute lymphoblastic leukemia, so the T cells may come from the graft donor. The CDR3 runs from the conserved cysteine through the conserved F or W. Fields, in order: J gene, V gene, CDR3 protein.

J gene: TRBJ2-3; V gene: TRBV10-2; CDR3 protein: CASRREGPPQYF
J gene: TRBJ2-1; V gene: TRBV5-1; CDR3 protein: CASSGPLLAESYNEQFF
J gene: TRBJ1-3; V gene: TRBV28; CDR3 protein: CASTPVEGALGNTIYF
J gene: TRBJ2-1; V gene: TRBV5-1; CDR3 protein: CACSLVRGGEQFF
J gene: TRBJ2-7; V gene: TRBV10-3; CDR3 protein: CAIRSLAEGNEQYF
J gene: TRBJ1-2; V gene: TRBV29-1; CDR3 protein: CSVAVTGYGYTF
J gene: TRBJ2-1; V gene: TRBV27; CDR3 protein: CASSLSPSYNEQFF
J gene: TRBJ1-2; V gene: TRBV29-1; CDR3 protein: CSVEARQGSYYGYTF
J gene: TRBJ1-5; V gene: TRBV7-9; CDR3 protein: CASSSIRGPYNQPQHF
J gene: TRBJ2-2; V gene: TRBV20-1; CDR3 protein: CSAHSNIGELFF
J gene: TRBJ1-1; V gene: TRBV15; CDR3 protein: CATSRALTTVGAEAFF
J gene: TRBJ1-6; V gene: TRBV20-1; CDR3 protein: CSARRDTSGSPLHF
J gene: TRBJ1-5; V gene: TRBV27; CDR3 protein: CASSLRSFNQPQHF
J gene: TRBJ2-1; V gene: TRBV7-3; CDR3 protein: CASSLFGREENYYNEQFF
J gene: TRBJ2-7; V gene: TRBV12-3/TRBV12-4; CDR3 protein: CASSFGHRYEQYF
J gene: TRBJ1-4; V gene: TRBV5-1; CDR3 protein: CASSLGGFVPGKLFF
J gene: TRBJ2-5; V gene: TRBV9; CDR3 protein: CASSVEGTGTQETQYF
J gene: TRBJ1-5; V gene: TRBV5-1; CDR3 protein: CASSLGTGTVGQPQHF
J gene: TRBJ2-7; V gene: TRBV7-2; CDR3 protein: CASSPRTGTYEQYF
J gene: TRBJ2-3; V gene: TRBV9; CDR3 protein: CASSPSGGGYDTQYF
J gene: TRBJ2-1; V gene: TRBV12-3/TRBV12-4; CDR3 protein: CASSSGRANEQFF
J gene: TRBJ2-1; V gene: TRBV5-5; CDR3 protein: CASINYYNEQFF
J gene: TRBJ2-7; V gene: TRBV27; CDR3 protein: CASMTGSYEQYF
J gene: TRBJ2-7; V gene: TRBV28; CDR3 protein: CASSMGQGTEQYF
J gene: TRBJ2-7; V gene: TRBV13; CDR3 protein: CASTLGVEFKQYF
J gene: TRBJ2-7; V gene: TRBV28; CDR3 protein: CASSLAGLAEEQYF
J gene: TRBJ2-7; V gene: TRBV14; CDR3 protein: CASSQDRDRDYEQYF
J gene: TRBJ2-2; V gene: TRBV2; CDR3 protein: CASSEQGQDTGELFF
J gene: TRBJ2-3; V gene: TRBV5-1; CDR3 protein: CASTLPLGLAGDTQYF
J gene: TRBJ2-7; V gene: TRBV5-1; CDR3 protein: CASNPGRSSYEQYF
J gene: TRBJ1-2; V gene: TRBV5-1; CDR3 protein: CASSPGPTLGYGYTF
J gene: TRBJ2-1; V gene: TRBV4-1; CDR3 protein: CASGVGDEQFF
J gene: TRBJ2-7; V gene: TRBV6-1; CDR3 protein: CASKGTGPYEQYF
J gene: TRBJ1-1; V gene: TRBV7-9; CDR3 protein: CASSPEAFF
J gene: TRBJ2-7; V gene: TRBV27; CDR3 protein: CASSLAGTRAYEQYF
J gene: TRBJ2-5; V gene: TRBV3-1; CDR3 protein: CASSQDLSQETQYF
J gene: TRBJ2-5; V gene: TRBV7-9; CDR3 protein: CASSVSRETQYF
J gene: TRBJ2-4; V gene: TRBV27; CDR3 protein: CASSPHGEAKNIQYF
J gene: TRBJ1-4; V gene: TRBV30; CDR3 protein: CAWSLGQGATNEKLFF
J gene: TRBJ2-7; V gene: TRBV4-1; CDR3 protein: CASSQGTYYEQYF
J gene: TRBJ1-1; V gene: TRBV11-1; CDR3 protein: CASSLTLQGPAFF
J gene: TRBJ2-1; V gene: TRBV19; CDR3 protein: CASSPGTGKNEQFF
J gene: TRBJ1-1; V gene: TRBV6-2/TRBV6-3; CDR3 protein: CASTRLGHLNTEAFF
J gene: TRBJ2-7; V gene: TRBV24-1; CDR3 protein: CATSASRRTYYEQYF